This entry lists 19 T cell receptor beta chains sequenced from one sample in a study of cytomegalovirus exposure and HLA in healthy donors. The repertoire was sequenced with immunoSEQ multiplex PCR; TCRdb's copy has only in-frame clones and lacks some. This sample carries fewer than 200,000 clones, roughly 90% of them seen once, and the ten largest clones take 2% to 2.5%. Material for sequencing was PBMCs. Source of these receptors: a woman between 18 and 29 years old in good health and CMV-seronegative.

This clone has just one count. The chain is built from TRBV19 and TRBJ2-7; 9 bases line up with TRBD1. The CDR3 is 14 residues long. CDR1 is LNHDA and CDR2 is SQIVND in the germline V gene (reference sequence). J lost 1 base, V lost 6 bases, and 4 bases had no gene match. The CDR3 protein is CASRTGGSSYEQYF. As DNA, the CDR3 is TGTGCCAGTAGAACAGGGGGCTCTTCCTACGAGCAGTACTTC.

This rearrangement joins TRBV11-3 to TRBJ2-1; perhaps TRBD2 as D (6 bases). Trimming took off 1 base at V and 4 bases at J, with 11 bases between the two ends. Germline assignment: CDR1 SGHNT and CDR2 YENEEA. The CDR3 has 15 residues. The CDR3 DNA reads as TGTGCCAGCAGCTTAGGAGGCGGGGCGTACAATGAGCAGTTCTTC. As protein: CASSLGGGAYNEQFF.

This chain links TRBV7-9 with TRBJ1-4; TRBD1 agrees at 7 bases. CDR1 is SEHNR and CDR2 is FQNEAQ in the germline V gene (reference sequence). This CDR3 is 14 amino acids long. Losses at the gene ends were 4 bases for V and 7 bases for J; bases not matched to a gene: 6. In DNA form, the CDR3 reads TGTGCCAGCAGCTCGACAGGGATGGGTGAAAAACTGTTTTTT. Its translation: CASSSTGMGEKLFF. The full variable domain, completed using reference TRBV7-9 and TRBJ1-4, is DTGVSQNPRHKITKRGQNVTFRCDPISEHNRLYWYRQTLGQGPEFLTYFQNEAQLEKSRLLSDRFSAERPKGSFSTLEIQRTEQGDSAMYLCASSSTGMGEKLFFGSGTQLSVL.

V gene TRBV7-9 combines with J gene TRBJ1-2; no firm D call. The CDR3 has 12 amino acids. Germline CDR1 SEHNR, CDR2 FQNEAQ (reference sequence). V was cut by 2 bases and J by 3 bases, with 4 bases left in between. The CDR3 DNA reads TGTGCCAGCAGCTTATCAGACTATGGCTACACCTTC. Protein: CASSLSDYGYTF.

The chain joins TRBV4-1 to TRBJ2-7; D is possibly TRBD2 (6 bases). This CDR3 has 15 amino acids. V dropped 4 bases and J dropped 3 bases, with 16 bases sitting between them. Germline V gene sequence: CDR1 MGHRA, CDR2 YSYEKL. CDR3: CASSLMGSGGYEQYF. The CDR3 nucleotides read TGCGCCAGCAGCCTAATGGGGTCCGGGGGCTACGAGCAGTACTTC.

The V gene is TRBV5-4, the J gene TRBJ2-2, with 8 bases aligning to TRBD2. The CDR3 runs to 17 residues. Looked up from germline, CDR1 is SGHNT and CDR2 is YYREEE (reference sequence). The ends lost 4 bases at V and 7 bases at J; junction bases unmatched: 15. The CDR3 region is CASSRNIVSGAIGELFF. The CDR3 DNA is TGTGCCAGCAGCCGAAACATTGTTAGCGGGGCGATCGGGGAGCTGTTTTTT.

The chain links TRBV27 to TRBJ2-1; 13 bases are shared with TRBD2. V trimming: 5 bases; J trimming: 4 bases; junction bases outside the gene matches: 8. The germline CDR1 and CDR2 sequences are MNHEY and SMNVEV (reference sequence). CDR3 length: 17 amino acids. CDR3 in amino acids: CASSPLRLAGGYNEQFF. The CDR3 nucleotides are TGTGCCAGCAGTCCTCTCAGACTAGCGGGAGGTTACAATGAGCAGTTCTTC.

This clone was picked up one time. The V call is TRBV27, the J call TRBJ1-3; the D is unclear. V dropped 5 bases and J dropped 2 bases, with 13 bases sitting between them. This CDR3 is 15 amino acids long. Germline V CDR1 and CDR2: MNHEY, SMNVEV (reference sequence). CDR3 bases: TGTGCCAGCAGTCCGCGATCGGGGACTGGAAACACCATATATTTT. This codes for CASSPRSGTGNTIYF.

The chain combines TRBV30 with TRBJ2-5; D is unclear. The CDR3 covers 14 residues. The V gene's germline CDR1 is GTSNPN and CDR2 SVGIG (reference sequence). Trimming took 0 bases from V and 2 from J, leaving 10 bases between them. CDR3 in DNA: TGTGCCTGGAGTGTCGATGTAGTTCAAGAGACCCAGTACTTC. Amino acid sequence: CAWSVDVVQETQYF. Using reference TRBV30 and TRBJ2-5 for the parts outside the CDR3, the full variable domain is SQTIHQWPATLVQPVGSPLSLECTVEGTSNPNLYWYRQAAGRGLQLLFYSVGIGQISSEVPQNLSASRPQDRQFILSSKKLLLSDSGFYLCAWSVDVVQETQYFGPGTRLLVL.

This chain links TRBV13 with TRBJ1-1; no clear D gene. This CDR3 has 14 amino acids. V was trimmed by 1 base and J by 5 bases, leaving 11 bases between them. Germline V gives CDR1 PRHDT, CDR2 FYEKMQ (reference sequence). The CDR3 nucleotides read TGTGCCAGCAGCTTAGTTGCGGGTAGGACTGAAGCTTTCTTT. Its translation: CASSLVAGRTEAFF.

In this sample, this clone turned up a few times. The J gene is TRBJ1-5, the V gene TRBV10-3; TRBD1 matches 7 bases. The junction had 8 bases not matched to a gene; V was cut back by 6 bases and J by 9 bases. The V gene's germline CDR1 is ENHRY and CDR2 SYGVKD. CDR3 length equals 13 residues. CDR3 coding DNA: TGTGCCATCAGCCCAACAGGGGAGACGCCCCAGCATTTT. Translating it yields CAISPTGETPQHF.

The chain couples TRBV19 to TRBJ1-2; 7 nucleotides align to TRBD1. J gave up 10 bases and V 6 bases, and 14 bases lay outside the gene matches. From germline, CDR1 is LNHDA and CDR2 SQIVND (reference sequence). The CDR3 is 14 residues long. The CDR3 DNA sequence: TGTGCCAGTAGCAGACAGGGCACCTCGTATCACTACACCTTC. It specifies CASSRQGTSYHYTF.

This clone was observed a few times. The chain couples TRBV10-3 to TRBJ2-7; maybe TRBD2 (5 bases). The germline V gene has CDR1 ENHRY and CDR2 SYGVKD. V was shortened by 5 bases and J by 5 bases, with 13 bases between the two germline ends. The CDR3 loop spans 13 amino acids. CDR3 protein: CAISTGLGNEQYF. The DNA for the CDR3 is TGTGCCATCAGTACGGGGTTGGGGAACGAGCAGTACTTC.

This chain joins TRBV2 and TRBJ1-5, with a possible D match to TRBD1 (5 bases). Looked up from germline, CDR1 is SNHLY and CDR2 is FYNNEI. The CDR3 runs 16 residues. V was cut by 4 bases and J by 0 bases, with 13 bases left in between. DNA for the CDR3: TGTGCCAGCAGTGGGGACTCCCCACCTAGCAATCAGCCCCAGCATTTT. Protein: CASSGDSPPSNQPQHF.

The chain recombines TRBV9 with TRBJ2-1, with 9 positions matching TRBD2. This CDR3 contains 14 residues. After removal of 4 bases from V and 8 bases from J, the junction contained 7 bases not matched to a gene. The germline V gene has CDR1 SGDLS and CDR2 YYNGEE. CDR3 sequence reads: CASSIPSGVDEQFF. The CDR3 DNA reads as TGTGCCAGCAGCATTCCTAGCGGGGTGGATGAGCAGTTCTTC.

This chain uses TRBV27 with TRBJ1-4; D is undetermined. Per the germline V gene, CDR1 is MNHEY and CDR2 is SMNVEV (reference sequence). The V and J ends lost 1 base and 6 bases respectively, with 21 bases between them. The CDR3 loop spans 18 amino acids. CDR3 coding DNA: TGTGCCAGCAGTTTATTCCTTCCGACTCCTTCGGGAGATGAAAAACTGTTTTTT. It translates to CASSLFLPTPSGDEKLFF. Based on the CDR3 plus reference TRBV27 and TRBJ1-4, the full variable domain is EAQVTQNPRYLITVTGKKLTVTCSQNMNHEYMSWYRQDPGLGLRQIYYSMNVEVTDKGDVPEGYKVSRKEKRNFPLILESPSPNQTSLYFCASSLFLPTPSGDEKLFFGSGTQLSVL.

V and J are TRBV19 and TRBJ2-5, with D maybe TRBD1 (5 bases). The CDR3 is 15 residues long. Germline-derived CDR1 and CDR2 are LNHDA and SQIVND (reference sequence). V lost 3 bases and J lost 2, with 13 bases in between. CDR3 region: CASSISRQYQETQYF. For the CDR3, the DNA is TGTGCCAGTAGTATTTCAAGACAGTATCAAGAGACCCAGTACTTC.

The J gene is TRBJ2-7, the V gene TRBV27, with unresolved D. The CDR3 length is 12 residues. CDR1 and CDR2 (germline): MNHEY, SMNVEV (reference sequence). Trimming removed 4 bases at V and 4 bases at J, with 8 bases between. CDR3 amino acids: CASSSNSYEQYF. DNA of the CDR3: TGTGCCAGCAGTTCCAACAGTTACGAGCAGTACTTC.

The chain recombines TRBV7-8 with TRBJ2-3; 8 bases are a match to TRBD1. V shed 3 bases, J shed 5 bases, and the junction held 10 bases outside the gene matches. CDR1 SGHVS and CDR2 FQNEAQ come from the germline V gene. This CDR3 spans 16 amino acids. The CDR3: CASSFVTGALLDTQYF. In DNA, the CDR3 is TGTGCCAGCAGCTTCGTGACAGGGGCCCTCTTAGATACGCAGTATTTT. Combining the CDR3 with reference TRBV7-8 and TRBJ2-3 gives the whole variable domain GAGVSQSPRYKVAKRGQDVALRCDPISGHVSLFWYQQALGQGPEFLTYFQNEAQLDKSGLPSDRFFAERPEGSVSTLKIQRTQQEDSAVYLCASSFVTGALLDTQYFGPGTRLTVL.